This TCR beta chain was captured by sequencing in a study of control samples from healthy donors and cancer patients. The CDR3 is 15 amino acids. The germline V gene encodes CDR1 KGHSH and CDR2 LQKENI. Trimming shortened V by 1 base and J by 0 bases, and 9 bases separated the two germline ends. Clones were read by immunoSEQ multiplex PCR, and TCRdb kept only the in-frame ones, dropping some. Among 150,000 or so clones listed, about 91% were seen once. This chain connects TRBV18 to TRBJ2-5; the D is unclear. What was sequenced was blood. The TCR was taken from a man between 18 and 29 years old in good health. CDR3 residues: CASSPLGPNQETQYF. CDR3 DNA sequence: TGTGCCAGCTCACCACTAGGGCCCAACCAAGAGACCCAGTACTTC.